This TCR beta chain was sequenced for a study of T-cell reconstitution after alpha-beta-depleted transplantation in children. The table lists this clonotype with a few counts. Its antigen remains unidentified. Preparation of the TCRbeta library used unique molecular identifiers. TCRdb independently ran MiXCR on the PCR reads; one entry per CDR3 protein. The sample lists a few hundred thousand distinct CDR3 sequences; roughly 9.1% were seen once. Study-wide results and limits: By one year post-transplant, T-cell counts and diversity largely arose from T cells that were newly produced. Diversity of TCRbeta at day 60 was high in some patients, arising from surviving recipient T cells and thymic progenitors. The study reportedly traced alpha-beta T cells about two months after transplant to several hundred expanded graft clones.

Germline CDR1 reads LNHNV; CDR2 reads YYDKDF (reference sequence). V lost 4 bases, J lost 4 bases, and 4 bases stayed unmatched. The length of the CDR3 is 14 residues. This clonotype was obtained from a boy under two years old with acute myeloid leukemia, due to receive a stem cell transplant. The sample was PBMCs, taken before TCRalphabeta/CD19-depleted stem cell transplant. The chain carries TRBV15 and TRBJ2-3; TRBD2 matches at 8 bases. CDR3 nucleotides: TGTGCCACCAGCATCCCTAGCGGGCCAGATACGCAGTATTTT. It yields the protein CATSIPSGPDTQYF.